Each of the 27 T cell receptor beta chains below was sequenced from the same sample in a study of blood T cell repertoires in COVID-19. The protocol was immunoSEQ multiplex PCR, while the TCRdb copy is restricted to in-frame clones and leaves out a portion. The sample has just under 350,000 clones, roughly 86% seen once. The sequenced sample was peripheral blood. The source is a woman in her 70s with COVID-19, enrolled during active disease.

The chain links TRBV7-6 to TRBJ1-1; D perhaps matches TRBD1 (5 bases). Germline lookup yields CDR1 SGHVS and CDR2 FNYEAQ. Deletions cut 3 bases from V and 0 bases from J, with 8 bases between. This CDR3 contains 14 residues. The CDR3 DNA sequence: TGTGCCAGCAGCTTTCAACAGGTGAACACTGAAGCTTTCTTT. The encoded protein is CASSFQQVNTEAFF.

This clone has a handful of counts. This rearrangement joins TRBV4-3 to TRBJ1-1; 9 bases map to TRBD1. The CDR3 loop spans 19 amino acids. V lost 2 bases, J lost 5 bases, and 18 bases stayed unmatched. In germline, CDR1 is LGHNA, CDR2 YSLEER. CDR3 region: CASSQQLPGGTGRWTEAFF. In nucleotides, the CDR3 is TGCGCCAGCAGCCAACAACTCCCAGGCGGGACAGGGCGGTGGACTGAAGCTTTCTTT.

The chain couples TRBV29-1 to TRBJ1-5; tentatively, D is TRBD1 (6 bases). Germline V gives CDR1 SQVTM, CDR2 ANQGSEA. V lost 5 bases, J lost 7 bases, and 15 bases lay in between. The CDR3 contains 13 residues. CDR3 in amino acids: CSVRGGPEQPQHF. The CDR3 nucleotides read TGCAGCGTTAGGGGGGGTCCAGAACAGCCCCAGCATTTT.

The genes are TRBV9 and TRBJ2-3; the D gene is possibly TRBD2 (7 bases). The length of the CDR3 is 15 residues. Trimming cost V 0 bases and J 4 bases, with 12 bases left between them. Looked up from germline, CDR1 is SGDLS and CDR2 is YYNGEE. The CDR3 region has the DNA TGTGCCAGCAGCGTAGGGGGCGGGGGCTCAGATACGCAGTATTTT. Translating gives CASSVGGGGSDTQYF. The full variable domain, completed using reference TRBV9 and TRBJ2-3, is DSGVTQTPKHLITATGQRVTLRCSPRSGDLSVYWYQQSLDQGLQFLIQYYNGEERAKGNILERFSAQQFPDLHSELNLSSLELGDSALYFCASSVGGGGSDTQYFGPGTRLTVL.

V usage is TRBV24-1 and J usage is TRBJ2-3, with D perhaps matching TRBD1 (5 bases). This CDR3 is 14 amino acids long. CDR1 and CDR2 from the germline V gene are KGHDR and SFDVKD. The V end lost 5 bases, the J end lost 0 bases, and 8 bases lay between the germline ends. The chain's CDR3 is CATSVRGSTDTQYF. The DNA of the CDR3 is TGTGCCACCAGTGTTAGGGGTAGCACAGATACGCAGTATTTT.

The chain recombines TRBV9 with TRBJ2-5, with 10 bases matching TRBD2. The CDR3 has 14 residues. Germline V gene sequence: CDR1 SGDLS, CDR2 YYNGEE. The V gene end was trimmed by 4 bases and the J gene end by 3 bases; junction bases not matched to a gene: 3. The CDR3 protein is CASSKGTSEETQYF. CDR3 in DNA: TGTGCCAGCAGCAAAGGGACTAGCGAAGAGACCCAGTACTTC. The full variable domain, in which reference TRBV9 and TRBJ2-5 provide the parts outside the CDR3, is DSGVTQTPKHLITATGQRVTLRCSPRSGDLSVYWYQQSLDQGLQFLIQYYNGEERAKGNILERFSAQQFPDLHSELNLSSLELGDSALYFCASSKGTSEETQYFGPGTRLLVL.

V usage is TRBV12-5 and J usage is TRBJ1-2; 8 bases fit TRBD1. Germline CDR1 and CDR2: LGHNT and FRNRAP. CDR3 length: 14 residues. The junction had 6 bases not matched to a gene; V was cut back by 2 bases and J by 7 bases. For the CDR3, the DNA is TGTGCTAGTGGTTTGCAGGGGGCTAGAGGTGGCTACACCTTC. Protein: CASGLQGARGGYTF.

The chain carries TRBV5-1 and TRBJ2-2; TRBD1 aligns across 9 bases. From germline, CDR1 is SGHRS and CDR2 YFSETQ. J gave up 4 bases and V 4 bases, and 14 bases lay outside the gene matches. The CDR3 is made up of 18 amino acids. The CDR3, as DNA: TGCGCCAGCAGCGTACGCTTTCCGGGACAGGGAGGCACCGGGGAGCTGTTTTTT. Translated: CASSVRFPGQGGTGELFF.

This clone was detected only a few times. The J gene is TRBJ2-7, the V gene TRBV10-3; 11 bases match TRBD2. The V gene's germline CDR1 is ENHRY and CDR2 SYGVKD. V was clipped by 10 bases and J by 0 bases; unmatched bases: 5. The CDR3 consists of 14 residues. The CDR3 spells CATALAGGSYEQYF. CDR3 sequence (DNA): TGTGCCACAGCCCTAGCGGGGGGCTCCTACGAGCAGTACTTC.

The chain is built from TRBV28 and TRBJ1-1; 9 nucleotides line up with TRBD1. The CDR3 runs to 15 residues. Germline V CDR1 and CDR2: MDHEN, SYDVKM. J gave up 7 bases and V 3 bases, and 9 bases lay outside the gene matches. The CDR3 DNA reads TGTGCCAGCAGTTTGGACATACAGGGGGCTGGTGAAGCTTTCTTT. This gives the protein CASSLDIQGAGEAFF.

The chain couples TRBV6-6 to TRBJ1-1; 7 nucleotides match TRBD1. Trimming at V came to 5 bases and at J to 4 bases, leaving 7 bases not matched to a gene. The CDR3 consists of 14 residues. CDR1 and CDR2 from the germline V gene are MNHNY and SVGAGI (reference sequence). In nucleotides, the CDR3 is TGTGCCAGCAGTATGACAGGGAGTGGCACTGAAGCTTTCTTT. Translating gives CASSMTGSGTEAFF.

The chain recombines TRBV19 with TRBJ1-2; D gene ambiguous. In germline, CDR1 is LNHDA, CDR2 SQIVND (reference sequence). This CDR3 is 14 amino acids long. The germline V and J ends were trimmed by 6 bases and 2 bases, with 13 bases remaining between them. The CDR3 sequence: CASRRLAVNYGYTF. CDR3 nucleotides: TGTGCCAGTAGACGCCTGGCGGTCAACTATGGCTACACCTTC. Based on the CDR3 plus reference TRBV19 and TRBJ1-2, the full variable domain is DGGITQSPKYLFRKEGQNVTLSCEQNLNHDAMYWYRQDPGQGLRLIYYSQIVNDFQKGDIAEGYSVSREKKESFPLTVTSAQKNPTAFYLCASRRLAVNYGYTFGSGTRLTVV.

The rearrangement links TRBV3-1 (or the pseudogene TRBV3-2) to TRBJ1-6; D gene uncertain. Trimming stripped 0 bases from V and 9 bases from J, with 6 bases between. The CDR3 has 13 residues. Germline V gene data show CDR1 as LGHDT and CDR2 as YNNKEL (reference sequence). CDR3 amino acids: CASSQDEGSPLHF. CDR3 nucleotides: TGTGCCAGCAGCCAAGATGAGGGTTCACCCCTCCACTTT.

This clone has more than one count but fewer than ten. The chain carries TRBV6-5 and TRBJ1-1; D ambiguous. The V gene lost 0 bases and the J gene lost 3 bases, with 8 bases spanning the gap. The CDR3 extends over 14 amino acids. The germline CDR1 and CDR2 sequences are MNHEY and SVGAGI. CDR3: CASSYSAGYTEAFF. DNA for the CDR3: TGTGCCAGCAGTTACTCCGCGGGTTACACTGAAGCTTTCTTT.

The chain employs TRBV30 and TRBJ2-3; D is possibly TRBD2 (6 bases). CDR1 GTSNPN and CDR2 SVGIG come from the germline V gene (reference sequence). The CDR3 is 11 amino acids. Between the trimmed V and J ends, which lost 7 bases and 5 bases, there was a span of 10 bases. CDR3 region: CAYLGGDTQYF. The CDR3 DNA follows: TGTGCCTATCTCGGGGGAGATACGCAGTATTTT.

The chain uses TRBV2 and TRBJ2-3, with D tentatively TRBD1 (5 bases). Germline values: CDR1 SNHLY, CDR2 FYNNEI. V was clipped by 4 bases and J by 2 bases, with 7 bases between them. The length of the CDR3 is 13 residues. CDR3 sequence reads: CASSARDTDTQYF. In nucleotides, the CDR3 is TGTGCCAGCAGTGCCAGGGACACAGATACGCAGTATTTT.

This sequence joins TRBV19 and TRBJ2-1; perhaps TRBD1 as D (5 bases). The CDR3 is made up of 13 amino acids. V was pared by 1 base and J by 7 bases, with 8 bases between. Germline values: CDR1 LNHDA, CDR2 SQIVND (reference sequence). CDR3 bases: TGTGCCAGTAGTATAGGCCCAGGGAATGAGCAGTTCTTC. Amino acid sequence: CASSIGPGNEQFF.

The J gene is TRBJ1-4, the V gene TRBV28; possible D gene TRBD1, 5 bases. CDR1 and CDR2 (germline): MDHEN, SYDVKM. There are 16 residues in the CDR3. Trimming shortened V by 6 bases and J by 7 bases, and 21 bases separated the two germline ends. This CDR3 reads CASSSAGLMLFEKLFF. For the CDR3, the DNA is TGTGCCAGCAGCTCAGCGGGGCTGATGCTTTTTGAAAAACTGTTTTTT.

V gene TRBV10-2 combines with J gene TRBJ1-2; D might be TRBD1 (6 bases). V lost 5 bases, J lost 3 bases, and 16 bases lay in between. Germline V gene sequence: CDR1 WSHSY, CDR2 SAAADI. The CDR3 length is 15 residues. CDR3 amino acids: CASSSSGVWDYGYTF. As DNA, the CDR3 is TGCGCCAGCAGTTCCTCAGGGGTATGGGACTATGGCTACACCTTC.

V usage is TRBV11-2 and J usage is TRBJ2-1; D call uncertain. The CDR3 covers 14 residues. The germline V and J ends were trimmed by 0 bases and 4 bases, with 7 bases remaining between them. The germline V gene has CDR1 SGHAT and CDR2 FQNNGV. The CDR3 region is CASSLDPNYNEQFF. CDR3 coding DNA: TGTGCCAGCAGCTTAGACCCAAATTACAATGAGCAGTTCTTC.

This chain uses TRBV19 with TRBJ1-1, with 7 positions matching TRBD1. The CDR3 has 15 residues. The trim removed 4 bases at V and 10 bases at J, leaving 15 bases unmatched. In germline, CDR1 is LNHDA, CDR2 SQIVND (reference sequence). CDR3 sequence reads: CASSTRDRGLGRAFF. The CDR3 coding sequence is TGTGCCAGTAGTACACGGGACAGAGGCCTTGGAAGAGCTTTCTTT.

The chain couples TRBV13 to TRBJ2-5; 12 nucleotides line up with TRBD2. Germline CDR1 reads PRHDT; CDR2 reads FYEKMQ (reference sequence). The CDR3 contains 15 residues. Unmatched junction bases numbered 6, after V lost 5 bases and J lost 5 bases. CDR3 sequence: CASSPSGGAVETQYF. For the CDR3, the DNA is TGTGCCAGCAGCCCTAGCGGGGGGGCAGTGGAGACCCAGTACTTC.

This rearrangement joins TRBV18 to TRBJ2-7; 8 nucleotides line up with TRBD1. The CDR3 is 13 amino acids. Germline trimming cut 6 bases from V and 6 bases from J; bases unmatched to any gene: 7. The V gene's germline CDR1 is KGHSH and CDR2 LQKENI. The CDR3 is CASSSWTGTEQYF. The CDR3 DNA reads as TGTGCCAGCTCTTCCTGGACAGGGACCGAGCAGTACTTC.

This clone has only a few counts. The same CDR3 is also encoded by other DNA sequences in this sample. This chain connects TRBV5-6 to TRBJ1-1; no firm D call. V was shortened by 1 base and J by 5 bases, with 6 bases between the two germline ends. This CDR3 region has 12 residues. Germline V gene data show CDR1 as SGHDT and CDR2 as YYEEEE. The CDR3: CASSLRGTEAFF. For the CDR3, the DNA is TGTGCCAGCAGCTTGAGAGGAACTGAAGCTTTCTTT.

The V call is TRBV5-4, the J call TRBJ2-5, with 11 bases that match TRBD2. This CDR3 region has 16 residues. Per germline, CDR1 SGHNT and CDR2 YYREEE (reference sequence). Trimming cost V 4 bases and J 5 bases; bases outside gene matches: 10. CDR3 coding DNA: TGTGCCAGCAGCGCGCTATTAGCGGGGGGGGTGGAGACCCAGTACTTC. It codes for CASSALLAGGVETQYF.

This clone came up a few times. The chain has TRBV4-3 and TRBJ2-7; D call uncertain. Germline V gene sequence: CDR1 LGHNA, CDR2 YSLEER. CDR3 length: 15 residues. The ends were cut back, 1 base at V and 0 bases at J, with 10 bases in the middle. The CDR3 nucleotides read TGCGCCAGCAGCCAAGGGGTACAGCCCTCCTACGAGCAGTACTTC. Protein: CASSQGVQPSYEQYF.

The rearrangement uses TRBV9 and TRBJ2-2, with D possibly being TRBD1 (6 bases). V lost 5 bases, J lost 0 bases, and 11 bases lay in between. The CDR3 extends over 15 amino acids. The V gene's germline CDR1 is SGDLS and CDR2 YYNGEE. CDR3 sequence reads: CASRGGGANTGELFF. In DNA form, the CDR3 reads TGTGCCAGCAGAGGGGGTGGGGCGAACACCGGGGAGCTGTTTTTT.